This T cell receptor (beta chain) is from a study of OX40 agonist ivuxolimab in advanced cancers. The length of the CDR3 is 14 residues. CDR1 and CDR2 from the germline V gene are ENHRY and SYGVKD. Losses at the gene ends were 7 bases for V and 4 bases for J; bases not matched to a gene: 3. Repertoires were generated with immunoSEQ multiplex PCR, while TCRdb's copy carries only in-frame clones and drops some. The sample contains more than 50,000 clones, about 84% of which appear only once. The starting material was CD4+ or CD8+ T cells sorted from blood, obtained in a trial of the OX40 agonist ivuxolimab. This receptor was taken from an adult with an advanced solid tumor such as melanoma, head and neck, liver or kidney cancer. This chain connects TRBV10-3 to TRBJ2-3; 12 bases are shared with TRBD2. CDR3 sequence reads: CAIKRTSGADTQYF. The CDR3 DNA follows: TGTGCCATCAAAAGGACTAGCGGGGCAGATACGCAGTATTTT.